These 13 T cell receptor beta chains were sequenced from one sample in a study of OX40 agonist ivuxolimab in advanced cancers. The assay was immunoSEQ multiplex PCR, and TCRdb's table has in-frame clones only and misses some. The sample has some 65,000 clones, roughly 85% seen once. Sequenced here: CD4+ or CD8+ T cells sorted from blood, sampled in a trial of the OX40 agonist ivuxolimab. These receptors came from an adult with an advanced solid tumor such as melanoma, head and neck, liver or kidney cancer.

This clone was seen a single time. The chain combines TRBV9 with TRBJ2-3; D is possibly TRBD1 (6 bases). V lost 2 bases to trimming and J lost 6 bases, with 16 bases between them. Germline lookup yields CDR1 SGDLS and CDR2 YYNGEE. The length of the CDR3 is 15 residues. CDR3 bases: TGTGCCAGCAGCGTGTACGAGGGGGTGATGGATACGCAGTATTTT. Translating gives CASSVYEGVMDTQYF.

The rearrangement links TRBV7-3 to TRBJ1-1; maybe TRBD1 (6 bases). The V and J ends lost 5 bases and 7 bases respectively, with 11 bases between them. Germline CDR1 reads SGHTA; CDR2 reads FQGTGA. This CDR3 is built from 12 residues. The CDR3 DNA reads as TGTGCCAGCAGCGTAAACAGGGTTGAAGCTTTCTTT. Amino acids: CASSVNRVEAFF.

As DNA, the CDR3 is TGTGCCAGCAGTTACTCCACAGGGAACTATGGCTACACCTTC. Protein sequence: CASSYSTGNYGYTF. The chain employs TRBV6-5 and TRBJ1-2; D might be TRBD1 (6 bases). CDR1 is MNHEY and CDR2 is SVGAGI in the germline V gene. Trimming took off 0 bases at V and 2 bases at J, with 7 bases between the two ends. CDR3 length equals 14 residues.

V usage is TRBV4-1 and J usage is TRBJ1-3; tentatively, D is TRBD1 (5 bases). The V and J ends lost 0 bases and 4 bases respectively, with 10 bases between them. The length of the CDR3 is 15 residues. From germline, CDR1 is MGHRA and CDR2 YSYEKL. In DNA, the CDR3 is TGCGCCAGCAGCCAAGAACGGGGGGTCGGAAACACCATATATTTT. It translates to CASSQERGVGNTIYF.

This clone appeared a single time. The rearrangement joins TRBV6-1 to TRBJ1-5, with D unresolved. Germline V lookup: CDR1 MNHNS, CDR2 SASEGT. The V gene lost 3 bases and the J gene lost 8 bases, with 8 bases spanning the gap. CDR3 length equals 12 residues. The CDR3 is CASSDRKEPQHF. DNA for the CDR3: TGTGCCAGCAGTGATCGCAAAGAGCCCCAGCATTTT.

The chain joins TRBV20-1 to TRBJ1-2; D gene unclear. Trimming took 3 bases from V and 8 from J, leaving 10 bases between them. The CDR3 runs to 11 residues. CDR1 and CDR2 (germline): DFQATT, SNEGSKA (reference sequence). The CDR3 loop reads CSASGPGGYTF. The CDR3 region has the DNA TGCAGTGCTAGTGGCCCTGGAGGCTACACCTTC.

The CDR3 here is CASSPRTGEQPQHF. CDR3 nucleotide sequence: TGTGCCAGCAGCCCTAGGACAGGGGAACAGCCCCAGCATTTT. The chain links TRBV7-2 to TRBJ1-5, with TRBD1 matching 9 bases. There are 14 residues in the CDR3. J gave up 7 bases and V 5 bases, and 6 bases lay outside the gene matches. Per germline, CDR1 SGHTA and CDR2 FQGNSA.

The genes are TRBV9 and TRBJ2-3, with 14 bases that match TRBD2. The V and J ends lost 4 bases and 5 bases, in that order; junction bases with no gene match: 9. Looked up from germline, CDR1 is SGDLS and CDR2 is YYNGEE. There are 17 residues in the CDR3. CDR3 region: CASSSRTSGGFGDTQYF. DNA for the CDR3: TGTGCCAGCAGCTCTCGGACTAGCGGGGGGTTCGGAGATACGCAGTATTTT.

The chain couples TRBV5-1 to TRBJ2-5; D is uncertain. CDR1 and CDR2 (germline): SGHRS, YFSETQ. V lost 3 bases, J lost 2 bases, and 2 bases lay in between. This CDR3 has 11 amino acids. The CDR3 coding sequence is TGCGCCAGCAGCTCACAAGAGACCCAGTACTTC. This codes for CASSSQETQYF.

This chain connects TRBV19 to TRBJ1-3, with TRBD1 identical over 10 bases. Germline trimming cut 6 bases from V and 0 bases from J; bases unmatched to any gene: 2. Germline CDR1 reads LNHDA; CDR2 reads SQIVND (reference sequence). The CDR3 has 15 residues. The CDR3 nucleotides read TGTGCCAGTAGCGGACAGGGGGACTCTGGAAACACCATATATTTT. This sequence encodes CASSGQGDSGNTIYF.

The V gene is TRBV6-5, the J gene TRBJ2-5; D possibly matches TRBD1 or TRBD2 (5 bases each). With 0 bases removed from V and 2 bases from J, the gap between germline ends came to 7 bases. This CDR3 contains 14 residues. Germline V gene data show CDR1 as MNHEY and CDR2 as SVGAGI. The CDR3 protein is CASSYSWGQETQYF. The CDR3 DNA reads TGTGCCAGCAGTTACTCGTGGGGGCAAGAGACCCAGTACTTC.

The V call is TRBV20-1, the J call TRBJ2-1; TRBD1 matches at 7 bases. With V trimmed by 5 bases and J by 7 bases, 2 bases remained unmatched. The germline CDR1 and CDR2 sequences are DFQATT and SNEGSKA (reference sequence). This CDR3 region has 11 residues. The CDR3 region is CSALTGNEQFF. CDR3 in DNA: TGCAGTGCTCTGACAGGGAATGAGCAGTTCTTC.

The chain links TRBV19 to TRBJ2-7, with D possibly TRBD2 on 5 matching bases. Germline V gives CDR1 LNHDA, CDR2 SQIVND (reference sequence). CDR3 length: 13 residues. Trimming removed 5 bases at V and 11 bases at J, with 19 bases between. CDR3 loop: CASSLHLSEEKYF. The CDR3 coding sequence is TGTGCCAGTAGTCTCCACCTTTCGGAGGAAAAGTACTTC. Full variable domain (remainder filled in from reference TRBV19 and TRBJ2-7): DGGITQSPKYLFRKEGQNVTLSCEQNLNHDAMYWYRQDPGQGLRLIYYSQIVNDFQKGDIAEGYSVSREKKESFPLTVTSAQKNPTAFYLCASSLHLSEEKYFGPGTRLTVT.